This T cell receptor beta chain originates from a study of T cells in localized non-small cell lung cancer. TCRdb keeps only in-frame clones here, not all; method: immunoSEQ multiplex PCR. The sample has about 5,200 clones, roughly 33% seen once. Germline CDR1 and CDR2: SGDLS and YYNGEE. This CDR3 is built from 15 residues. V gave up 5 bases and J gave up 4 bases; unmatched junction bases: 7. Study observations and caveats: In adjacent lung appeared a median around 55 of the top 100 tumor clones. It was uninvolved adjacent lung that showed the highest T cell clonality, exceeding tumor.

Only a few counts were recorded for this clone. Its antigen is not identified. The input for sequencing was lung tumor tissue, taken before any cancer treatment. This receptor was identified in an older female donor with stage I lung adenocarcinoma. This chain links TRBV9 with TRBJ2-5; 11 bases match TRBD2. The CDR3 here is CASSLGLAESETQYF. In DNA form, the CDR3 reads TGTGCCAGCAGTCTGGGACTAGCGGAATCAGAGACCCAGTACTTC. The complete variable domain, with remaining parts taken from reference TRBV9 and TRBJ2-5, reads DSGVTQTPKHLITATGQRVTLRCSPRSGDLSVYWYQQSLDQGLQFLIQYYNGEERAKGNILERFSAQQFPDLHSELNLSSLELGDSALYFCASSLGLAESETQYFGPGTRLLVL.